The rows below give T cell receptor beta chains drawn from one sample of a study of tumor-infiltrating lymphocytes in primary liver carcinoma. Each CDR3 protein is one row after TCRdb ran MiXCR on the multiplex PCR reads. The data show approximately 45,000 distinct CDR3 sequences, more than 60% seen once. The sequencing input was tumor-adjacent normal liver tissue. The receptor source for this set is a woman aged 25 to 45 with primary liver carcinoma and hepatitis B virus infection. Both conserved end residues are part of each CDR3. D genes are given only for firm matches. The size field is filled for only some rows; it gives once, few, many or a size class.

>.|15|.|TRBJ2-1|TRBV11-2
TGTGCCAGCAGCTTAGAGGCTAGCCTCTACAATGAGCAGTTCTTC
CASSLEASLYNEQFF
>.|18|.|TRBJ2-1|TRBV6-2/TRBV6-3
TGTGCCAGCACTCCGGGGCTAACAGGCCGCCTTTTTAACAATGAGCAGTTCTTC
CASTPGLTGRLFNNEQFF
>.|14|.|TRBJ1-2|TRBV4-1
TGCGCCAACAGCCCTTCTGAGACCGGTTATGGCTACACCTTC
CANSPSETGYGYTF
>few|15|.|TRBJ1-6|TRBV10-3
TGTGCCATCGGTGAGCGAGGGTCCTTTAATTCACCCCCCCACTTT
CAIGERGSFNSPPHF
>.|14|.|TRBJ2-2|TRBV11-2
TGTACCAGCGGCTTCTCGACGGGGGCCGGGGAGCTGTCTTTT
CTSGFSTGAGELSF
>few|18|TRBD2|TRBJ2-2|TRBV2
TGTGCCAGCAGTGAAGGCGGACTAGCGGGAGGGCTCACCGGGGAGCTGTTTTTT
CASSEGGLAGGLTGELFF
>few|13|.|TRBJ1-1|TRBV29-1
TGCAACATTGTACACAGCATGAACACTGAAGCTTTCTTT
CNIVHSMNTEAFF
>once|13|.|TRBJ2-2|TRBV4-2
TGTGCCAGCAGCCAAGACGACACTGGGGAGCTGTTTTTT
CASSQDDTGELFF
>.|16|.|TRBJ2-3|TRBV7-9
TGTGCCATCAGATCGGCGCGAGTGGTTAGCACAGATACGCAGTATTTT
CAIRSARVVSTDTQYF
>once|17|.|TRBJ2-1|TRBV7-8
TGTGTCAGCAGTTTAGTAATTAGCCCCGAATTTAGGAATGAGCAGTTCTTC
CVSSLVISPEFRNEQFF
>.|16|.|TRBJ2-1|TRBV11-2
TGTGCCAGTAGCCCCTCAAAAGCAGGAGGGCTCAATGAGCAGTTCTTC
CASSPSKAGGLNEQFF
>few|12|.|TRBJ2-7|TRBV20-1
TGCAGTGTTCCGACTGGGACCGACGAGCAGTACTTC
CSVPTGTDEQYF
>once|14|TRBD2|TRBJ2-1|TRBV7-9
TGTGCCAGCAGCTTAATAGCGGGGAACAATGAGCAGTTCTTC
CASSLIAGNNEQFF
>.|15|TRBD2|TRBJ2-5|TRBV7-8
TGTGCCAACGAACTAGCGGGAGAGTACCAAGAGACCCAGTACTTC
CANELAGEYQETQYF
>.|13|.|TRBJ2-7|TRBV7-9
TGTGCCAGCAGCCGGGACGCCACCTACGAGCAGTACTTC
CASSRDATYEQYF
>.|15|TRBD2|TRBJ2-3|TRBV30
TGTGCCTGGAGTGCGGCGGGAGACGACACAGATACGCAGTATTTT
CAWSAAGDDTDTQYF
>.|14|.|TRBJ2-7|TRBV11-1
TGTGCCAGCAGCTTAGCGACTGCCTCCTACGATCCGTACTTC
CASSLATASYDPYF
>.|15|.|TRBJ2-4|TRBV29-1
TGCAGCGTCCTAAGCCCGAAACAGGCCAAAAACATCCAGTACTTC
CSVLSPKQAKNIQYF